This T cell receptor beta chain was retrieved from a study of cytomegalovirus exposure and HLA in healthy donors. Broader study findings: Researchers counted 164 TCR beta chains as cytomegalovirus-associated. Later on, an analysis showed TCR association rates differing by HLA locus, with DRB1 the most and HLA-C the fewest. Reports credit the classifier with highly specific, highly sensitive diagnosis of cytomegalovirus status.

The CDR3 consists of 15 residues. V was clipped by 5 bases and J by 3 bases, with 17 bases between them. The germline V gene has CDR1 SGHTA and CDR2 FQGNSA. For this clone: What it recognizes is unknown.

The PCR was carried out with 60 Vbeta primers and 13 Jbeta primers. Produced via immunoSEQ multiplex PCR; TCRdb's table is partial and in-frame only. The sample shows about 160,000 clones, roughly four fifths of them seen only once. Sequenced sample: PBMCs. The origin of this receptor is a man aged 45-65 years in good health and CMV-seropositive. The V gene is TRBV7-2, the J gene TRBJ2-7; D may be TRBD1 (6 bases). Here the CDR3 DNA reads TGTGCCAGCAGCGAGACCCAGGGGAGAAGCTACGAGCAGTACTTC. It yields the protein CASSETQGRSYEQYF.